These T cell receptor beta chains were read from a single sample in a study of post-analysis software for immune sequencing data. TCRdb called the PCR reads again in MiXCR, with one record for every CDR3 protein. In the table there are 750,000 to 950,000 distinct CDR3 sequences, roughly 50% of which are singletons. Sequenced sample: blood. These receptors all come from a girl aged 10 to 17 with multiple sclerosis. CDR3s include the opening cysteine and the closing phenylalanine or tryptophan. Each record gives: J gene, clone size, D gene, V gene, CDR3 protein, CDR3 DNA. A D gene is named only where the DNA matches it firmly. Clone size, where shown, is once, few, many, or a class for clones that have expanded.

J: TRBJ2-7; size: many; D: NA; V: TRBV12-3/TRBV12-4; CDR3: CASSLEDYEQYF; DNA: TGTGCCAGCAGTTTGGAGGACTACGAGCAGTACTTC
J: TRBJ2-7; size: NA; D: NA; V: TRBV11-2; CDR3: CASRKPNAGASYEQYF; DNA: TGTGCCAGCAGGAAGCCCAATGCGGGGGCCTCCTACGAGCAGTACTTC
J: TRBJ1-2; size: few; D: TRBD1; V: TRBV5-1; CDR3: CASSLGLPGQANYGYTF; DNA: TGCGCCAGCAGCTTGGGGTTGCCGGGACAGGCTAACTATGGCTACACCTTC
J: TRBJ2-7; size: few; D: NA; V: TRBV29-1; CDR3: CSVSGDTYEQYF; DNA: TGCAGCGTTTCCGGAGACACCTACGAGCAGTACTTC
J: TRBJ2-5; size: few; D: NA; V: TRBV5-1; CDR3: CASSANWGETQYF; DNA: TGCGCCAGCAGCGCAAATTGGGGAGAGACCCAGTACTTC
J: TRBJ2-3; size: few; D: NA; V: TRBV20-1; CDR3: CSASGSDWYTQYF; DNA: TGCAGTGCTAGCGGGAGTGATTGGTATACGCAGTATTTT
J: TRBJ2-5; size: few; D: NA; V: TRBV12-3/TRBV12-4; CDR3: CASRPGVQETQYF; DNA: TGTGCCAGCAGGCCGGGGGTCCAAGAGACCCAGTACTTC
J: TRBJ2-5; size: NA; D: NA; V: TRBV7-9; CDR3: CASSSDSARTQYF; DNA: TGTGCCAGCAGTAGCGACTCGGCCAGGACCCAGTACTTC
J: TRBJ2-7; size: NA; D: NA; V: TRBV3-1; CDR3: CASSQDQSNGLEQYF; DNA: TGTGCCAGCAGCCAAGATCAGTCTAACGGGCTCGAGCAGTACTTC
J: TRBJ1-2; size: few; D: TRBD1; V: TRBV12-3/TRBV12-4; CDR3: CASRRTGGYGYTF; DNA: TGTGCCAGCAGAAGGACAGGGGGCTATGGCTACACCTTC
J: TRBJ1-2; size: once; D: NA; V: TRBV5-1; CDR3: CASSPDRVGYTF; DNA: TGCGCCAGCAGTCCTGACCGGGTGGGCTACACCTTC
J: TRBJ2-1; size: NA; D: NA; V: TRBV20-1; CDR3: CSAPRPRGSNEQFF; DNA: TGCAGTGCACCCCGGCCGAGGGGGAGCAATGAGCAGTTCTTC
J: TRBJ2-7; size: NA; D: TRBD1; V: TRBV15; CDR3: CATSRETGGVSYEQYF; DNA: TGTGCCACCAGCAGAGAAACAGGGGGTGTCTCCTACGAGCAGTACTTC
J: TRBJ2-3; size: few; D: TRBD2; V: TRBV20-1; CDR3: CSARATSGGTDTQYF; DNA: TGCAGTGCTAGAGCAACTAGCGGGGGCACAGATACGCAGTATTTT
J: TRBJ2-1; size: NA; D: NA; V: TRBV20-1; CDR3: CSAKITYNEQFF; DNA: TGCAGTGCTAAAATAACCTACAATGAGCAGTTCTTC
J: TRBJ1-1; size: NA; D: TRBD1; V: TRBV18; CDR3: CASSPRRGRLDTEAFF; DNA: TGTGCCAGCTCACCACGTAGGGGGCGACTGGACACTGAAGCTTTCTTT
J: TRBJ2-1; size: NA; D: TRBD2; V: TRBV29-1; CDR3: CSVVIPHRLAGGEQFF; DNA: TGCAGCGTTGTAATACCCCATAGACTAGCGGGAGGTGAGCAGTTCTTC
J: TRBJ2-7; size: NA; D: TRBD1; V: TRBV6-5; CDR3: CASSSRDRANEQYF; DNA: TGTGCCAGCAGTTCCCGAGACAGGGCAAACGAGCAGTACTTC
J: TRBJ2-7; size: NA; D: TRBD1; V: TRBV4-1; CDR3: CASSHPRRDRAFSYEQYF; DNA: TGCGCCAGCAGCCATCCCCGTCGGGACAGGGCCTTCTCCTACGAGCAGTACTTC
J: TRBJ2-7; size: NA; D: TRBD2; V: TRBV12-3/TRBV12-4; CDR3: CASSPGTSSSYEQYF; DNA: TGTGCCAGCAGCCCCGGGACTAGTTCCTCCTACGAGCAGTACTTC
J: TRBJ2-3; size: few; D: NA; V: TRBV9; CDR3: CASSVVGHRTDTQYF; DNA: TGTGCCAGCAGCGTAGTGGGCCACCGCACAGATACGCAGTATTTT
J: TRBJ2-1; size: NA; D: TRBD2; V: TRBV27; CDR3: CASSLYPGLAENNEQFF; DNA: TGTGCCAGCAGTTTATACCCCGGACTAGCGGAGAACAATGAGCAGTTCTTC
J: TRBJ2-1; size: NA; D: TRBD2; V: TRBV5-1; CDR3: CASSFLTSGGHNEQFF; DNA: TGCGCCAGCAGCTTCCTAACTAGCGGGGGACACAATGAGCAGTTCTTC
J: TRBJ2-7; size: few; D: TRBD2; V: TRBV12-3/TRBV12-4; CDR3: CASRPSGGRYEQYF; DNA: TGTGCCAGCAGACCCTCGGGGGGTAGATACGAGCAGTACTTC
J: TRBJ2-1; size: NA; D: TRBD2; V: TRBV20-1; CDR3: CSAEVVLAGMNNEQFF; DNA: TGCAGTGCTGAGGTGGTCCTAGCGGGGATGAACAATGAGCAGTTCTTC
J: TRBJ1-2; size: NA; D: TRBD1; V: TRBV20-1; CDR3: CSASPFRDRVTPLGYTF; DNA: TGCAGTGCTAGCCCTTTCCGGGACAGGGTCACCCCACTTGGCTACACCTTC
J: TRBJ2-7; size: NA; D: TRBD2; V: TRBV7-9; CDR3: CASSLGTSGRLHEQYF; DNA: TGTGCCAGCAGCTTAGGTACTAGCGGGAGACTACACGAGCAGTACTTC
J: TRBJ1-2; size: NA; D: NA; V: TRBV29-1; CDR3: CSVCWTANYGYTF; DNA: TGCAGCGTTTGCTGGACAGCTAACTATGGCTACACCTTC
J: TRBJ2-1; size: NA; D: TRBD1; V: TRBV29-1; CDR3: CSGIDRDGSYNEQFF; DNA: TGCAGCGGGATCGACAGGGACGGCTCCTACAATGAGCAGTTCTTC
J: TRBJ2-5; size: NA; D: NA; V: TRBV20-1; CDR3: CSAGPSRGGETQYF; DNA: TGCAGTGCTGGCCCTAGCAGGGGGGGAGAGACCCAGTACTTC
J: TRBJ2-1; size: once; D: NA; V: TRBV29-1; CDR3: CSVLQYSYNEQFF; DNA: TGCAGCGTTCTACAGTACTCCTACAATGAGCAGTTCTTC
J: TRBJ2-1; size: few; D: NA; V: TRBV6-5; CDR3: CASSPRQVQYNEQFF; DNA: TGTGCCAGCAGTCCGCGACAGGTTCAGTATAATGAGCAGTTCTTC
J: TRBJ2-1; size: NA; D: TRBD1; V: TRBV6-5; CDR3: CASSYSGQGRSSYNEQFF; DNA: TGTGCCAGCAGTTACTCGGGACAGGGACGTAGCTCCTACAATGAGCAGTTCTTC
J: TRBJ2-7; size: NA; D: TRBD2; V: TRBV29-1; CDR3: CSGTSGGFYNEQYF; DNA: TGCAGCGGGACTAGCGGGGGATTCTACAATGAGCAGTACTTC
J: TRBJ2-7; size: NA; D: NA; V: TRBV28; CDR3: CASSSPQGRAYEQYF; DNA: TGTGCCAGCAGTTCCCCGCAGGGTAGGGCCTACGAGCAGTACTTC
J: TRBJ2-4; size: NA; D: TRBD2; V: TRBV28; CDR3: CASRSGSPNIQYF; DNA: TGTGCCAGCAGGAGCGGGAGCCCTAACATTCAGTACTTC
J: TRBJ2-1; size: NA; D: NA; V: TRBV7-8; CDR3: CASSPSQIRGDEQFF; DNA: TGTGCCAGCAGCCCCAGCCAGATTAGGGGCGATGAGCAGTTCTTC
J: TRBJ2-3; size: few; D: TRBD2; V: TRBV15; CDR3: CATSPLAGANTDTQYF; DNA: TGTGCCACCAGCCCTCTAGCGGGGGCGAACACAGATACGCAGTATTTT
J: TRBJ1-2; size: NA; D: NA; V: TRBV6-1; CDR3: CASSEGGRGGYGYTF; DNA: TGTGCCAGCAGTGAAGGGGGTAGGGGAGGCTATGGCTACACCTTC
J: TRBJ2-6; size: NA; D: NA; V: TRBV4-1; CDR3: CASSQGGPIPSGANVLTF; DNA: TGCGCCAGCAGCCAAGGGGGCCCAATTCCTTCTGGGGCCAACGTCCTGACTTTC
J: TRBJ2-3; size: few; D: TRBD1; V: TRBV29-1; CDR3: CSSLWDSQVGDTQYF; DNA: TGCAGCTCGTTGTGGGACAGTCAGGTTGGGGATACGCAGTATTTT
J: TRBJ1-4; size: NA; D: TRBD1; V: TRBV7-9; CDR3: CASSRDRAPVDEKLFF; DNA: TGTGCCAGCAGTAGGGACAGGGCCCCAGTCGATGAAAAACTGTTTTTT
J: TRBJ2-3; size: NA; D: NA; V: TRBV5-1; CDR3: CASSLSRNTDTQYF; DNA: TGCGCCAGCAGCTTGTCTCGGAACACAGATACGCAGTATTTT
J: TRBJ2-1; size: NA; D: NA; V: TRBV5-1; CDR3: CASAWMQSGNSEQFF; DNA: TGCGCCAGCGCGTGGATGCAATCGGGTAATAGTGAGCAGTTCTTC
J: TRBJ2-7; size: NA; D: NA; V: TRBV7-6; CDR3: CASSPRPGWGSVSSSYEQYF; DNA: TGTGCCAGCAGCCCTCGGCCAGGGTGGGGTAGTGTTTCTAGCTCCTACGAGCAGTACTTC
J: TRBJ2-1; size: NA; D: NA; V: TRBV20-1; CDR3: CSAPNPRLEGNEQFF; DNA: TGCAGTGCTCCCAATCCGAGGCTAGAGGGCAATGAGCAGTTCTTC